The rows below give T cell receptor beta chains drawn from one sample of a study of T cells after yellow fever vaccination. TCRdb processed the 5' RACE reads anew with MiXCR; each CDR3 protein has one entry. Of some 150,000 distinct CDR3 sequences in the sample, around 10% were seen once. Source: CD8+ T cells sorted from PBMCs, taken 15 days after the yellow fever booster vaccination. Receptors were obtained from a man aged 18 to 29 who received the YFV17D yellow fever vaccine. CDR3s include the opening cysteine and the closing phenylalanine or tryptophan. D genes are given only for firm matches. Clone sizes are given selectively: once, few, many, or a class where the clone is expanded.

v_call: TRBV12-3/TRBV12-4; j_call: TRBJ1-1; d_call: .; clone_size: .; cdr3_nt: TGTGCCAGCAGTGCCCCTTGGGGGTCGGGGACTGAAGCTTTCTTT; cdr3_aa: CASSAPWGSGTEAFF
v_call: TRBV12-3/TRBV12-4; j_call: TRBJ2-5; d_call: .; clone_size: many; cdr3_nt: TGTGCCAGCAGATTCAGGGGGGGGGCCCAAGAGACCCAGTACTTC; cdr3_aa: CASRFRGGAQETQYF
v_call: TRBV9; j_call: TRBJ1-5; d_call: .; clone_size: .; cdr3_nt: TGTGCCAGCAGCCCCAGCGGCAATCAGCCCCAGCATTTT; cdr3_aa: CASSPSGNQPQHF
v_call: TRBV7-2; j_call: TRBJ1-2; d_call: TRBD1; clone_size: .; cdr3_nt: TGTGCCAGCAGCTTAGAGGGGGCCTACTATGGCTACACCTTC; cdr3_aa: CASSLEGAYYGYTF
v_call: TRBV7-6; j_call: TRBJ2-2; d_call: TRBD2; clone_size: many; cdr3_nt: TGTGCCAGCAGCCGGACTAGCGGGGGGGCGCTGGGCACCGGGGAGCTGTTTTTT; cdr3_aa: CASSRTSGGALGTGELFF
v_call: TRBV7-8; j_call: TRBJ2-2; d_call: .; clone_size: many; cdr3_nt: TGTGCCAGCAGCTTAGGAGGCGGGGTGGGCACCGGGGAGCTGTTTTTT; cdr3_aa: CASSLGGGVGTGELFF
v_call: TRBV14; j_call: TRBJ2-1; d_call: .; clone_size: .; cdr3_nt: TGTGCCAGCAGCCAACAGGGGAGGGTAGCGGTCGATCCCTTTTACAATGAGCAGTTCTTC; cdr3_aa: CASSQQGRVAVDPFYNEQFF
v_call: TRBV12-3/TRBV12-4; j_call: TRBJ2-7; d_call: .; clone_size: few; cdr3_nt: TGTGCCAGCAGGCACAGTATTTACTACGAGCAGTACTTC; cdr3_aa: CASRHSIYYEQYF
v_call: TRBV4-2; j_call: TRBJ1-1; d_call: .; clone_size: many; cdr3_nt: TGTGCCAGCAGCCAGGGACACCCTACTGACTTGAACACTGAAGCTTTCTTT; cdr3_aa: CASSQGHPTDLNTEAFF
v_call: TRBV12-3/TRBV12-4; j_call: TRBJ1-1; d_call: .; clone_size: .; cdr3_nt: TGTGCCAGCAGTCCGGGAGCTTTCTTT; cdr3_aa: CASSPGAFF
v_call: TRBV7-9; j_call: TRBJ1-2; d_call: .; clone_size: many; cdr3_nt: TGTGCCAGCAGCCCATCGGGCTTTAAACACAGAGCTAACTATGGCTACACCTTC; cdr3_aa: CASSPSGFKHRANYGYTF
v_call: TRBV7-2; j_call: TRBJ2-7; d_call: .; clone_size: few; cdr3_nt: TGTGCCAGCAGCTTATTCCGCGAGCAGTACTTC; cdr3_aa: CASSLFREQYF
v_call: TRBV7-9; j_call: TRBJ2-7; d_call: .; clone_size: .; cdr3_nt: TGTGCCAGCAGCTTCTGGGACGAGAATGTGCAGTACTTC; cdr3_aa: CASSFWDENVQYF
v_call: TRBV4-3; j_call: TRBJ2-3; d_call: .; clone_size: .; cdr3_nt: TGCGCCAGCAGCGGCCGGCTTGGGGCCGCAGATACGCAGTATTTT; cdr3_aa: CASSGRLGAADTQYF
v_call: TRBV27; j_call: TRBJ2-1; d_call: .; clone_size: .; cdr3_nt: TGTGCCAGCAGTCCAGGCGATGAGCAGTTCTTC; cdr3_aa: CASSPGDEQFF